A selection of T cell receptor beta chains follows, all from one sample in a study of blood T cell repertoires in COVID-19. Assay used: immunoSEQ multiplex PCR; TCRdb lists only in-frame clones, some missing. The sample contains 200,000 or so clones, roughly 84% of which appear only once. Specimen: peripheral blood. The receptors derive from a man aged 45-60 years with COVID-19, enrolled during active disease. The CDR3 runs from the conserved cysteine through the conserved F or W. A D gene is named only where the DNA matches it firmly. Size tells how often a clone was seen (once, few, many) or the class of an expanded clone, and some rows leave it out.

j_call v_call d_call clone_size cdr3_aa cdr3_nt
TRBJ2-1 TRBV19 TRBD2 . CASSTGREQYNEQFF TGTGCCAGTAGTACAGGGCGGGAGCAATACAATGAGCAGTTCTTC
TRBJ2-3 TRBV6-1 . . CASTPRGTDTQYF TGTGCCAGCACCCCCCGGGGCACAGATACGCAGTATTTT
TRBJ2-1 TRBV19 TRBD1 . CASSPVGTGIYNEQFF TGTGCCAGTAGTCCTGTCGGGACAGGGATTTACAATGAGCAGTTCTTC
TRBJ2-2 TRBV28 . . CASSPHQGITNTGELFF TGTGCCAGCAGTCCCCACCAGGGTATAACGAACACCGGGGAGCTGTTTTTT
TRBJ2-3 TRBV6-4 . once CASSDSRTESTDTQYF TGTGCCAGCAGTGACTCGAGGACAGAGAGCACAGATACGCAGTATTTT
TRBJ2-7 TRBV19 TRBD2 . CASSAAGTSASYEQYF TGTGCCAGTAGTGCAGCCGGGACTAGCGCCTCCTACGAGCAGTACTTC
TRBJ1-1 TRBV10-3 . . CAIRGIWGMNTEAFF TGTGCCATCAGGGGGATATGGGGCATGAACACTGAAGCTTTCTTT
TRBJ1-1 TRBV25-1 . . CASMDRNTEAFF TGTGCCAGCATGGACAGAAACACTGAAGCTTTCTTT
TRBJ2-3 TRBV7-3 . . CASSPGFLRPTDTQYF TGTGCCAGCAGCCCCGGGTTTTTGAGACCCACAGATACGCAGTATTTT
TRBJ2-1 TRBV4-2 TRBD2 . CASSQDVTGTSGRANEQFF TGTGCCAGCAGCCAAGATGTGACGGGGACTAGCGGGAGGGCCAATGAGCAGTTCTTC
TRBJ1-1 TRBV15 . few CATSFNRDTEAFF TGTGCCACCAGTTTTAACAGGGACACTGAAGCTTTCTTT
TRBJ2-1 TRBV7-9 . . CASSLVANEQFF TGTGCCAGCAGCTTAGTAGCCAATGAGCAGTTCTTC
TRBJ1-4 TRBV19 . . CASHGRVVEKLFF TGTGCCAGTCACGGGAGGGTTGTGGAAAAACTGTTTTTT
TRBJ1-1 TRBV4-1 . . CASSQDGPWNTEAFF TGCGCCAGCAGCCAAGATGGGCCCTGGAACACTGAAGCTTTCTTT
TRBJ2-3 TRBV5-1 TRBD1 . CASSFPGGGTDTQYF TGCGCCAGCAGCTTCCCAGGGGGCGGTACAGATACGCAGTATTTT
TRBJ1-4 TRBV5-4 TRBD1 . CASSLGQGATNEKLFF TGTGCCAGCAGCTTGGGACAGGGAGCAACTAATGAAAAACTGTTTTTT
TRBJ1-4 TRBV5-1 TRBD1 . CASSEPGQGVEKLFF TGCGCCAGCAGCGAGCCGGGACAGGGTGTGGAAAAACTGTTTTTT
TRBJ2-5 TRBV2 . . CASSGAGLSETQYF TGTGCCAGCAGTGGTGCGGGATTGAGTGAGACCCAGTACTTC
TRBJ2-7 TRBV27 . . CASSVRRESYEQYF TGTGCCAGCAGTGTCCGCAGGGAATCCTACGAGCAGTACTTC
TRBJ1-1 TRBV10-1 . . CASRAAGNTEAFF TGCGCCAGCAGGGCAGCGGGGAACACTGAAGCTTTCTTT
TRBJ1-2 TRBV12-3/TRBV12-4 . . CASSPRNYGYTF TGTGCCAGCAGTCCGAGAAACTATGGCTACACCTTC
TRBJ2-7 TRBV5-1 . . CASSAGTTKSYEQYF TGCGCCAGCAGCGCCGGGACAACTAAATCCTACGAGCAGTACTTC
TRBJ1-3 TRBV13 . . CASSSIPGNTIYF TGTGCCAGCAGCTCCATTCCTGGAAACACCATATATTTT
TRBJ2-3 TRBV27 . . CASRVQGGDTQYF TGTGCCAGCAGGGTTCAGGGTGGCGATACGCAGTATTTT
TRBJ1-2 TRBV5-4 . . CASSPRGGPNYGYTF TGTGCCAGCAGCCCTCGTGGAGGCCCCAACTATGGCTACACCTTC
TRBJ1-6 TRBV30 TRBD1 . CAWSVQGGGSPLHF TGTGCCTGGAGTGTACAGGGGGGTGGATCACCCCTCCACTTT
TRBJ2-4 TRBV3-1/TRBV3-2 TRBD2 . CASSQGGTSVLGIQYF TGTGCCAGCAGCCAGGGAGGGACTAGCGTGTTAGGCATTCAGTACTTC
TRBJ2-7 TRBV2 . . CASSQGKPYEQYF TGTGCCAGCAGTCAGGGAAAGCCCTACGAGCAGTACTTC
TRBJ2-1 TRBV6-4 TRBD2 . CASSDYSGGRLDEQFF TGTGCCAGCAGTGACTATAGCGGGGGGAGGCTCGATGAGCAGTTCTTC
TRBJ2-3 TRBV10-3 TRBD1 . CAISEPRGRSSTDTQYF TGTGCCATCAGTGAGCCGAGGGGGCGGTCTAGCACAGATACGCAGTATTTT
TRBJ2-5 TRBV5-4 . . CASSLQTAHQETQYF TGTGCCAGCAGCTTACAGACAGCACACCAAGAGACCCAGTACTTC
TRBJ1-3 TRBV5-1 TRBD1 . CASSPGQGTGNTIYF TGCGCCAGCAGCCCGGGACAGGGTACAGGAAACACCATATATTTT
TRBJ2-2 TRBV9 TRBD2 . CASSPLALAGNTGELFF TGTGCCAGCAGCCCCCTAGCGTTAGCGGGGAACACCGGGGAGCTGTTTTTT
TRBJ1-6 TRBV5-1 TRBD1 once CASSLVGQGYSPLHF TGCGCCAGCAGCTTGGTCGGACAGGGCTATTCACCCCTCCACTTT
TRBJ1-5 TRBV19 . . CASSIEDSYTYSNQPQHF TGTGCCAGTAGTATCGAGGACAGTTACACCTATAGCAATCAGCCCCAGCATTTT
TRBJ2-7 TRBV9 TRBD2 . CASSSTSGGESEQYF TGTGCCAGCAGCTCAACTAGCGGGGGGGAGAGCGAGCAGTACTTC
TRBJ2-2 TRBV5-1 TRBD2 few CASSPLAGGPTGELFF TGCGCCAGCAGCCCTCTAGCGGGGGGGCCTACCGGGGAGCTGTTTTTT
TRBJ2-5 TRBV6-2/TRBV6-3 TRBD1 . CASSYDRGTTQYF TGTGCCAGCAGTTACGACAGGGGCACGACCCAGTACTTC
TRBJ2-3 TRBV6-2/TRBV6-3 TRBD2 . CASSQGTSGSTDTQYF TGTGCCAGCAGCCAAGGGACTAGCGGGAGCACAGATACGCAGTATTTT
TRBJ1-2 TRBV19 . . CASSSGAQGGGYTF TGTGCCAGTAGCTCGGGTGCCCAGGGTGGTGGCTACACCTTC
TRBJ2-7 TRBV19 . . CASSMVSHEYEQYF TGTGCCAGTAGTATGGTTAGCCACGAATACGAGCAGTACTTC
TRBJ2-3 TRBV7-2 TRBD2 . CASSSLAGVTNTQYF TGTGCCAGCAGTTCGTTAGCGGGAGTTACAAATACGCAGTATTTT
TRBJ2-3 TRBV25-1 . . CASSEYGRPDTQYF TGTGCCAGCAGTGAATATGGGAGACCAGATACGCAGTATTTT
TRBJ1-4 TRBV5-6 . . CASSLVGEEKLFF TGTGCCAGCAGCTTGGTAGGGGAAGAAAAACTGTTTTTT
TRBJ2-2 TRBV6-5 TRBD2 . CATGLAGNTGELFF TGTGCCACGGGACTAGCGGGAAACACCGGGGAGCTGTTTTTT
TRBJ1-2 TRBV30 . . CAWSVGRRIGYGYTF TGTGCCTGGAGTGTAGGGCGGAGGATAGGCTATGGCTACACCTTC
TRBJ2-7 TRBV6-5 TRBD2 . CASSPTSVYEQYF TGTGCCAGCAGCCCGACTAGCGTATACGAGCAGTACTTC
TRBJ2-7 TRBV6-2/TRBV6-3 TRBD1 . CASGPGQGGSYEQYF TGTGCCAGCGGCCCGGGACAGGGAGGTTCCTACGAGCAGTACTTC
TRBJ2-6 TRBV3-1/TRBV3-2 . . CASRPNSGANVLTF TGTGCCAGCAGACCTAATTCTGGGGCCAACGTCCTGACTTTC
TRBJ2-5 TRBV7-7 TRBD1 . CASSTRLGDRGRETQYF TGTGCCAGCAGCACCCGCCTGGGGGACAGGGGGCGAGAGACCCAGTACTTC
TRBJ2-3 TRBV6-6 . . CASSFRGGGAVDTQYF TGTGCCAGCAGTTTCAGGGGTGGGGGGGCTGTAGATACGCAGTATTTT
TRBJ1-1 TRBV7-9 . . CASSSTSGRVTEAFF TGTGCCAGCAGCTCCACCTCTGGGAGGGTAACTGAAGCTTTCTTT
TRBJ2-7 TRBV6-5 . . CASSKFLQGSYEQYF TGTGCCAGCAGTAAATTCCTCCAGGGGAGCTACGAGCAGTACTTC
TRBJ2-2 TRBV3-1/TRBV3-2 TRBD1 . CASSLPTGVVSGELFF TGTGCCAGCAGCCTACCGACAGGGGTAGTTTCCGGGGAGCTGTTTTTT
TRBJ1-4 TRBV18 TRBD1 . CASSPRTGGNEKLFF TGTGCCAGCTCACCGCGGACAGGGGGTAATGAAAAACTGTTTTTT
TRBJ2-7 TRBV6-2/TRBV6-3 . . CASSSRQVGYEQYF TGTGCCAGCAGTAGCCGACAGGTAGGCTACGAGCAGTACTTC
TRBJ1-6 TRBV30 . . CAWSLETGSYFPLHF TGTGCCTGGAGCTTGGAGACAGGATCCTACTTCCCCCTCCACTTT
TRBJ2-7 TRBV6-2/TRBV6-3 TRBD2 . CASSWTSGGPSYEQYF TGTGCCAGCAGTTGGACTAGCGGGGGGCCCTCCTACGAGCAGTACTTC
TRBJ2-5 TRBV10-2 . few CASSDGQSYQETQYF TGCGCCAGCAGTGATGGACAGTCCTACCAAGAGACCCAGTACTTC
TRBJ2-3 TRBV18 TRBD2 . CASSPLERGRTDTQYF TGTGCCAGCTCACCTCTAGAGCGGGGACGCACAGATACGCAGTATTTT